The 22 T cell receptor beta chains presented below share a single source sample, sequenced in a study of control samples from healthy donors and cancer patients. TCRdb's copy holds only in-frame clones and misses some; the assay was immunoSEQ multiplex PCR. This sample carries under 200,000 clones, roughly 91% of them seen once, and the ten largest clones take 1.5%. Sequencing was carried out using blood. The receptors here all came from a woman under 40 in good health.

This chain's CDR3 is CASSLRASGAYNEQFF. CDR3 in DNA: TGTGCCAGCAGCTTACGGGCTAGCGGGGCCTACAATGAGCAGTTCTTC. The V and J genes are TRBV7-3 and TRBJ2-1; 9 bases are a match to TRBD2. Trimming removed 2 bases from V and 2 bases from J; junction bases left unmatched: 4. The CDR3 length is 16 residues. Germline V gene sequence: CDR1 SGHTA, CDR2 FQGTGA.

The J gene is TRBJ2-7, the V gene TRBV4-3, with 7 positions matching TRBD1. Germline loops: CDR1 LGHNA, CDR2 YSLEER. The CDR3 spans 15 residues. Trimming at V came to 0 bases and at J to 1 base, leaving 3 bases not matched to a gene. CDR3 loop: CASSQEEGASYEQYF. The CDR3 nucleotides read TGCGCCAGCAGCCAAGAAGAGGGGGCGTCCTACGAGCAGTACTTC.

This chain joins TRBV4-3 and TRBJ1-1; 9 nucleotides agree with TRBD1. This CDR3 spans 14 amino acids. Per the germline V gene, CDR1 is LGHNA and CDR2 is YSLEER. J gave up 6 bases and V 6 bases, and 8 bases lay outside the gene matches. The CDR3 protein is CASSGTGIISEAFF. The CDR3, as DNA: TGCGCCAGCAGTGGGACAGGGATTATCTCTGAAGCTTTCTTT.

The CDR3 DNA follows: TGTGCCAGCAAAAGGGATTCCTACAATGAGCAGTTCTTC. Amino acid sequence: CASKRDSYNEQFF. The chain recombines TRBV2 with TRBJ2-1; no clear D. Germline CDR1 and CDR2: SNHLY and FYNNEI. The CDR3 extends over 13 amino acids. V lost 7 bases to trimming and J lost 1 base, with 8 bases between them.

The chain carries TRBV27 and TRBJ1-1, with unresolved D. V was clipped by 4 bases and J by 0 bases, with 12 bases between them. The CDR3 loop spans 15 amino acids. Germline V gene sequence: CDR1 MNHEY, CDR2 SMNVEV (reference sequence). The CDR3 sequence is CASSYLRHMNTEAFF. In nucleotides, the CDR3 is TGTGCCAGCAGTTATTTGAGACATATGAACACTGAAGCTTTCTTT.

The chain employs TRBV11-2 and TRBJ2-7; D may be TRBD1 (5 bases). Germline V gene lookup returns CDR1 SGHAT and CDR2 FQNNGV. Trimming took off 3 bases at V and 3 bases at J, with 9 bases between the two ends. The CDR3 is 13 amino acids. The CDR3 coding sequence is TGTGCCAGCAGCTTCACAGGAGACTACGAGCAGTACTTC. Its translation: CASSFTGDYEQYF.

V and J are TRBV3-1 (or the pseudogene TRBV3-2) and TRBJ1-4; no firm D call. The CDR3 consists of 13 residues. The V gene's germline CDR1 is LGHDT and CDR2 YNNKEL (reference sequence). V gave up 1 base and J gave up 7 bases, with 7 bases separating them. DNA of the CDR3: TGTGCCAGCAGCCAAGGGTTCCTTGAAAAACTGTTTTTT. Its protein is CASSQGFLEKLFF.

CDR3 amino acids: CASSPTGWGETEAFF. The CDR3 DNA sequence: TGTGCCAGTAGTCCCACGGGTTGGGGGGAGACTGAAGCTTTCTTT. The genes are TRBV19 and TRBJ1-1; tentatively, D is TRBD1 (5 bases). Germline V gene lookup returns CDR1 LNHDA and CDR2 SQIVND (reference sequence). Trimming removed 5 bases at V and 5 bases at J, with 18 bases between. The CDR3 has 15 amino acids.

The CDR3 nucleotides are TGTGCCAGCTCACGGACCAGGGGGCATTTCGAGACCCAGTACTTC. It encodes CASSRTRGHFETQYF. The genes are TRBV18 and TRBJ2-5; 8 nucleotides agree with TRBD1. With 4 bases clipped from V and 5 bases from J, the junction kept 9 bases outside the gene matches. CDR1 is KGHSH, CDR2 LQKENI, per germline. This CDR3 spans 15 amino acids. The variable domain in full, with the rest retrieved from reference TRBV18 and TRBJ2-5, is NAGVMQNPRHLVRRRGQEARLRCSPMKGHSHVYWYRQLPEEGLKFMVYLQKENIIDESGMPKERFSAEFPKEGPSILRIQQVVRGDSAAYFCASSRTRGHFETQYFGPGTRLLVL.

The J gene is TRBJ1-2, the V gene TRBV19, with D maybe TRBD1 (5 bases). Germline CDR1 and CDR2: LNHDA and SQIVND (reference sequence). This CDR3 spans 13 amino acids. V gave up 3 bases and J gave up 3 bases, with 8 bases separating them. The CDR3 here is CASSIPGDYGYTF. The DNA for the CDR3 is TGTGCCAGTAGTATCCCGGGGGACTATGGCTACACCTTC.

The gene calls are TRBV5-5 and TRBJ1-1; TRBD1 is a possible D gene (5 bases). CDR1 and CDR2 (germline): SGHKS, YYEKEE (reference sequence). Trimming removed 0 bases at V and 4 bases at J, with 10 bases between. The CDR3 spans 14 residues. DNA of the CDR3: TGTGCCAGCAGCTTGGCAGGGATCGGCACTGAAGCTTTCTTT. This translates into CASSLAGIGTEAFF.

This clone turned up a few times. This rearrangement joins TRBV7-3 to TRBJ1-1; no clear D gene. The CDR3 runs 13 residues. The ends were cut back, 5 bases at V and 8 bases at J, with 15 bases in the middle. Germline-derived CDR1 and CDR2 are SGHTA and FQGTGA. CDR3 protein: CASSPRAEGEAFF. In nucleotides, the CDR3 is TGTGCCAGCAGCCCCCGAGCCGAAGGAGAAGCTTTCTTT.

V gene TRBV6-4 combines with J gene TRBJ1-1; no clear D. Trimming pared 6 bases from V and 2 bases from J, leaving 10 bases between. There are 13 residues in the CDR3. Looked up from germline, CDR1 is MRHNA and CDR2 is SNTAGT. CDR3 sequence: CASSRTSNTEAFF. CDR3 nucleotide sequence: TGTGCCAGCAGCCGAACATCCAACACTGAAGCTTTCTTT.

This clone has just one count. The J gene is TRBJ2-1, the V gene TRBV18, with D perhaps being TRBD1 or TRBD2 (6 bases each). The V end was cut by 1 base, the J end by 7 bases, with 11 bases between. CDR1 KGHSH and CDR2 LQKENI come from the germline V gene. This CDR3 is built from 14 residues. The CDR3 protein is CASSPQEGVNEQFF. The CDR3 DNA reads TGTGCCAGCTCACCACAGGAGGGGGTTAATGAGCAGTTCTTC.

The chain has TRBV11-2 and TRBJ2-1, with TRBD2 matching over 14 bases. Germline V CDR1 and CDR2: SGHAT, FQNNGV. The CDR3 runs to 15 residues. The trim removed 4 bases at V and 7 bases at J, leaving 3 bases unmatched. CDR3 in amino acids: CASSSGTSGSNEQFF. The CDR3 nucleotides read TGTGCCAGCAGCTCCGGGACTAGCGGGAGTAATGAGCAGTTCTTC.

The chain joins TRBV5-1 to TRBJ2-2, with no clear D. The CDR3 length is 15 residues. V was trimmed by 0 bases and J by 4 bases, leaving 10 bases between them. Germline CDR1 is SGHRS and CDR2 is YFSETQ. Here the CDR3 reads CASSLATAFTGELFF. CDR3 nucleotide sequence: TGCGCCAGCAGCTTGGCAACGGCCTTCACCGGGGAGCTGTTTTTT.

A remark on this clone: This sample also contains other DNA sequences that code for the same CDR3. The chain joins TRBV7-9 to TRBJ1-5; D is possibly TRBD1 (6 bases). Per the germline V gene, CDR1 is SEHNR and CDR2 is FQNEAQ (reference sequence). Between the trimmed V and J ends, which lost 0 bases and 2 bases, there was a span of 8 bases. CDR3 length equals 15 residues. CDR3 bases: TGTGCCAGCAGCTTAGCAGGGGGAGGCAATCAGCCCCAGCATTTT. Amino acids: CASSLAGGGNQPQHF. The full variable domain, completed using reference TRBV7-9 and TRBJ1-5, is DTGVSQNPRHKITKRGQNVTFRCDPISEHNRLYWYRQTLGQGPEFLTYFQNEAQLEKSRLLSDRFSAERPKGSFSTLEIQRTEQGDSAMYLCASSLAGGGNQPQHFGDGTRLSIL.

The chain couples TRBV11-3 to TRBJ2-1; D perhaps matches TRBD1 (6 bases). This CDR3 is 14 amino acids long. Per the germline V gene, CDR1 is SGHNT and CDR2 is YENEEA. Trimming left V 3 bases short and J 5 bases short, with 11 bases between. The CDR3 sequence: CASSFARTDNEQFF. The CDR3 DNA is TGTGCCAGCAGCTTCGCTCGGACAGACAATGAGCAGTTCTTC.

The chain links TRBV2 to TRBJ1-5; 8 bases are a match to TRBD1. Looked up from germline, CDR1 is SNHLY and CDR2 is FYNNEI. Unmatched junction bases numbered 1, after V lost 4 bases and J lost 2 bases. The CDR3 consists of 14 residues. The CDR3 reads CASSADRGNQPQHF. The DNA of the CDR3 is TGTGCCAGCAGTGCGGACAGGGGCAATCAGCCCCAGCATTTT.

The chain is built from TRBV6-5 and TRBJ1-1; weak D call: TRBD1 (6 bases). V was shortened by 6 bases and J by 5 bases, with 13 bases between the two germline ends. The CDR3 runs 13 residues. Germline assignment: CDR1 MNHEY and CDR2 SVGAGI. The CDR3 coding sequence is TGTGCCAGCAGGGGGACACACGGGACTGAAGCTTTCTTT. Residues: CASRGTHGTEAFF.

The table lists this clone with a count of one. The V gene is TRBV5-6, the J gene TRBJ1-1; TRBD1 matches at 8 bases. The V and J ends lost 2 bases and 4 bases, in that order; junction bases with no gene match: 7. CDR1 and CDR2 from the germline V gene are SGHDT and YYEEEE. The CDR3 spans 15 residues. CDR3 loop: CASSFFRGPSTEAFF. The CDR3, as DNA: TGTGCCAGCAGCTTCTTCAGGGGGCCGAGCACTGAAGCTTTCTTT. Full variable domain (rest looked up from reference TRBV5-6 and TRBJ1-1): DAGVTQSPTHLIKTRGQQVTLRCSPKSGHDTVSWYQQALGQGPQFIFQYYEEEERQRGNFPDRFSGHQFPNYSSELNVNALLLGDSALYLCASSFFRGPSTEAFFGQGTRLTVV.

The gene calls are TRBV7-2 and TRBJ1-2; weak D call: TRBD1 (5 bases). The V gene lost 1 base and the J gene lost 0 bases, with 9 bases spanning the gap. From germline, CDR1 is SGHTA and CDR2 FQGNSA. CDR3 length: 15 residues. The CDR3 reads CASSLGQSTNYGYTF. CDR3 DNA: TGTGCCAGCAGCTTAGGACAGTCGACTAACTATGGCTACACCTTC.